A selection of T cell receptor beta chains follows, all from one sample in a study of technical replicates of blood from a few donors. Only in-frame clones appear in the TCRdb table, and some are missing; sequencing was by immunoSEQ multiplex PCR. The sample carries 50,000 to 70,000 clones, about 93% recorded once. Sample: PBMCs. Receptor source: a human donor in good health. Some clones in this sample may be carry-over from other donors' samples. CDR3s leave out the opening cysteine and the closing phenylalanine or tryptophan. Some rows mark clone size as missing; the rest say once, few, many or name a class of expanded clone.

v_call,clone_size,j_call,cdr3_aa
TRBV28,NA,TRBJ2-7,ASSLDGDRFWYEQY
TRBV5-1,NA,TRBJ2-3,ASSLNLAGGTDTQY
TRBV13,NA,TRBJ2-7,ASSSTGVAGGPSSYEQY
TRBV19,NA,TRBJ1-5,ASRSGDYQPQH
TRBV2,NA,TRBJ1-5,ASRAGYSNQPQH
TRBV27,NA,TRBJ2-1,ASSGRLADNEQF
TRBV4-3,NA,TRBJ2-2,ASSQTGGRTGELF
TRBV7-3,NA,TRBJ2-3,ASSPSRERTDTQY
TRBV10-3,NA,TRBJ1-2,AISERQGAEKGYT
TRBV18,NA,TRBJ1-1,ASSPPINRVLAF
TRBV29-1,NA,TRBJ2-7,SVELQTSYEQY
TRBV4-1,NA,TRBJ2-7,ASSQRSGDEQY
TRBV27,once,TRBJ2-7,ASSWASAETYEQY
TRBV9,NA,TRBJ2-7,ASSPRWTGTADEQY
TRBV11-2,NA,TRBJ2-5,ASSLLGGGYETQY
TRBV11-2,NA,TRBJ2-6,ASSLRTGAGANVLT
TRBV6-5,NA,TRBJ2-7,ASSYRQGDEQY
TRBV6-5,NA,TRBJ2-5,ASSLGGGQETQY
TRBV13,NA,TRBJ2-7,ASSKRSTSGEISEQY
TRBV6-6,once,TRBJ1-1,ASSSTGVGTEAF